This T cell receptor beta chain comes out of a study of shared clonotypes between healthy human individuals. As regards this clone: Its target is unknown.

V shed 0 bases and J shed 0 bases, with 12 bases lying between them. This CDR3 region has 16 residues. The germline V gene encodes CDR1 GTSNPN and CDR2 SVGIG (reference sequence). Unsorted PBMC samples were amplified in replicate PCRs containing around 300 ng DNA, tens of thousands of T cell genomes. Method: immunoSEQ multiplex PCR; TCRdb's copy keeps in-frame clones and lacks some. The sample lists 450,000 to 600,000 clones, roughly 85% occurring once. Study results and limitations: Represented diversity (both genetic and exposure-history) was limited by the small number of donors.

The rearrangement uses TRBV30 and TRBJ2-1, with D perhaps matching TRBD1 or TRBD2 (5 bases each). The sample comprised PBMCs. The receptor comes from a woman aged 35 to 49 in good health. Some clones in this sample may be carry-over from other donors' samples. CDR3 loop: CAWSVSGHPSYNEQFF. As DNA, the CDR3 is TGTGCCTGGAGTGTGAGCGGACACCCCTCCTACAATGAGCAGTTCTTC.